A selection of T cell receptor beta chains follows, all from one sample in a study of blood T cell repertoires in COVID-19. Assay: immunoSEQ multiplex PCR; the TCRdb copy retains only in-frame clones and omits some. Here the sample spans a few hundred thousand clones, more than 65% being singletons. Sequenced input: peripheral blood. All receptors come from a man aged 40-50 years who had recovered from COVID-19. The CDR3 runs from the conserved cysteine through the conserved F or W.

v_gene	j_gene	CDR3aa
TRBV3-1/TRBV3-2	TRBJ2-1	CASSQFGVVTEQFF
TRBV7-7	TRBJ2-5	CASSSGETQYF
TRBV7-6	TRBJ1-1	CASSRKQGADTEAFF
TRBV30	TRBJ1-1	CAGVVFWGQGTSEAFF
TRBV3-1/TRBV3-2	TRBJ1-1	CASSQSFMNTEAFF
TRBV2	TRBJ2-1	CASMTSSGSNEQFF
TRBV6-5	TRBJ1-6	CASRGRDRVNSPLHF
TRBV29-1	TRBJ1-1	CSAMGQTNTEAFF
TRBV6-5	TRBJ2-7	CASSFQRSSYEQYF
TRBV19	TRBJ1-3	CASAKTATDSGNTIYF
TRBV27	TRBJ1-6	CASSLFWTDSPLHF
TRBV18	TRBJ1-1	CASSRQGGTGTEAFF
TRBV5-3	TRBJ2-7	CARSLPGLAGAEQYF
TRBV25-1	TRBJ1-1	CATNGGTEAFF
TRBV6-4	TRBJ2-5	CASSEGGTQTQYF
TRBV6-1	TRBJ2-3	CASSETRQSTDTQYF
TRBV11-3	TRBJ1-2	CASSLDGQGAEYGYTF
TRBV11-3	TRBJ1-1	CASSLTGGNTEAFF
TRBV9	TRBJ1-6	CASSMMGEGDLHF
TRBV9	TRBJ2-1	CASSGHTGNEQFF
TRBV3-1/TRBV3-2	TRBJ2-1	CASSQAQGSQFF
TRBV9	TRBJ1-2	CASSSPTPDRGQSNYGYTF
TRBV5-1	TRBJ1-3	CASSPDRPGGNTIYF
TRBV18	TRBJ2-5	CASSPPELRETQYF
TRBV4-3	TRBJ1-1	CASSQDGTGDTEAFF
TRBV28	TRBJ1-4	CASSLPNFEKLFF
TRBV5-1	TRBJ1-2	CASSAQGGYGYTF
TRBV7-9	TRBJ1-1	CASSLGRRQAMNTEAFF
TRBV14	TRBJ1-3	CASSQGTVFNTIYF
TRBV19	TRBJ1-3	CASSILANSGNTIYF
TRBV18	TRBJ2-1	CASSSRGIGYNEQFF
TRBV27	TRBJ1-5	CASSSYGGQPQHF
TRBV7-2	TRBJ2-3	CASSLSWRSAGGTQYF
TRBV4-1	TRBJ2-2	CASRGTGAGELFF
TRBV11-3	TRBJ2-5	CASSPAGYQETQYF
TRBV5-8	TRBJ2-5	CASSSPGLAARETQYF
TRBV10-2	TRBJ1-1	CASSERRGQAVTEAFF
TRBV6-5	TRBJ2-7	CASTRGQGHEQYF
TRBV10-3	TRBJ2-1	CAISVVLGQGAYNEQFF
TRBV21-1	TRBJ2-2	CASSKALWRPKTGELFF
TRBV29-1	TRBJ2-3	CSVDISGGTQYF
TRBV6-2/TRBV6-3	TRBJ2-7	CASSYASSDYEQYF
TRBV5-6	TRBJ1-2	CASSSLGLGYGYTF
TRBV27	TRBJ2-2	CASSPLAGGDTGELFF
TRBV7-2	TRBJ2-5	CASSLASETQYF